This T cell receptor (beta chain) is drawn from a study of cytomegalovirus exposure and HLA in healthy donors. The CDR3 length is 16 residues. The V gene's germline CDR1 is GTSNPN and CDR2 SVGIG (reference sequence). The V end was cut by 2 bases, the J end by 3 bases, with 19 bases between. Both 60 Vbeta primers and 13 Jbeta primers went into the PCR. Clones were sequenced by immunoSEQ multiplex PCR, and TCRdb holds only the in-frame ones, with some missing. The table lists some 100,000 clones, roughly 70% of them singletons. This rearrangement joins TRBV30 to TRBJ1-1, with D possibly TRBD1 on 6 matching bases. This TCR came from a woman in her forties or fifties in good health and CMV-seropositive. Sequencing was performed on PBMCs. Here the CDR3 reads CAWSPQGLFGDTEAFF. CDR3 DNA sequence: TGTGCCTGGAGTCCCCAGGGGTTGTTTGGGGACACTGAAGCTTTCTTT. Complete variable domain (other parts from reference TRBV30 and TRBJ1-1): SQTIHQWPATLVQPVGSPLSLECTVEGTSNPNLYWYRQAAGRGLQLLFYSVGIGQISSEVPQNLSASRPQDRQFILSSKKLLLSDSGFYLCAWSPQGLFGDTEAFFGQGTRLTVV.